This T cell receptor beta chain was recovered during a study of cytomegalovirus exposure and HLA in healthy donors. Regarding the study as a whole: Accounts indicate the classifier identified cytomegalovirus status with strong specificity and sensitivity. The Asian-associated ancestry cluster reportedly had fewer N-insertions than the roughly 720-donor mean in a later analysis. It was in a later analysis that TCR association rates were seen to vary by HLA locus, highest for DRB1 and lowest for HLA-C. Presence/absence analyses assumed roughly uniform sequencing depth across donors, which may not hold.

Trimming at V came to 4 bases and at J to 8 bases, leaving 8 bases not matched to a gene. The CDR3 is made up of 15 amino acids. Germline CDR1 reads MNHNS; CDR2 reads SASEGT. Turning to this clone: The antigen remains unidentified.

The PCR used 60 Vbeta and 13 Jbeta primers. Generated by immunoSEQ multiplex PCR, the TCRdb table keeps only in-frame clones and is missing some. Here the sample spans tens of thousands of clones, under 80% being singletons. This chain joins TRBV6-1 and TRBJ1-2, with 12 bases aligning to TRBD1. Sequenced: PBMCs. The source of this sequence is a woman aged 25 to 39 in good health and CMV-seronegative. This chain's CDR3 is CASSVRGQGAWGYTF. The CDR3 DNA follows: TGTGCCAGCAGTGTTCGGGGACAGGGGGCGTGGGGCTACACCTTC.